This paragraph covers one T cell receptor beta chain sequence. Its antigen is not identified. This sample was included in a study of beta chain features in type 1 diabetes. Points from the study as a whole: For cells with high TCR expression, cDNA sequencing could yield over-representation. In every one of the four CD4+ subsets, TCRB CDR3s were moderately but significantly shorter in Type 1 diabetes patients.

It was via CD45RO/CCR7/CD25/CD127/CD95/CD27 that CD4+ naive, central memory, regulatory and stem cell-like memory cells were sorted. The authors obtained over 98% purity in all sorted populations. The V gene lost 5 bases and the J gene lost 2 bases, with 9 bases spanning the gap. Germline assignment: CDR1 GTSNPN and CDR2 SVGIG (reference sequence). CDR3 length: 12 amino acids. The authors reverse transcribed all of the isolated RNA, so sequencing captured expressed TCRB transcripts. Only in-frame clones appear in the TCRdb table, and some are missing; sequencing was by immunoSEQ multiplex PCR. Of fewer than 350,000 clones in the sample, approximately 15% were seen once.

The clonotype comes from a man aged 18 to 29 with type 1 diabetes. The sample was naive CD4+ T cells from blood. The chain couples TRBV30 to TRBJ1-2; possibly TRBD1 for D (6 bases). CDR3 DNA sequence: TGTGCCTGGGGACAGAGAAACTATGGCTACACCTTC. It yields the protein CAWGQRNYGYTF.